These 25 T cell receptor beta chains originate from one sample sequenced in a study of blood T cell repertoires in COVID-19. The repertoire was sequenced with immunoSEQ multiplex PCR; TCRdb's copy has only in-frame clones and lacks some. Among 400,000 to 500,000 clones listed, roughly 90% were seen once. The source material was PBMCs or T cells enriched from blood (not recorded which). The receptors were sampled from a woman younger than 35 who had been exposed to COVID-19.

The chain couples TRBV20-1 to TRBJ1-3; D is possibly TRBD1 (5 bases). There are 14 residues in the CDR3. Germline V gives CDR1 DFQATT, CDR2 SNEGSKA (reference sequence). Trimming shortened V by 3 bases and J by 2 bases, and 11 bases separated the two germline ends. CDR3 loop: CSASGAGPGNTIYF. The CDR3 DNA follows: TGCAGTGCTAGTGGGGCAGGGCCTGGAAACACCATATATTTT.

This clone showed up just a few times. This rearrangement joins TRBV6-5 to TRBJ1-1; 8 positions agree with TRBD1. V lost 8 bases and J lost 11; bases outside the gene matches: 4. The CDR3 has 10 residues. Looked up from germline, CDR1 is MNHEY and CDR2 is SVGAGI. The CDR3 nucleotides are TGTGCCAGCGGTCGGGACAGGGCTTTCTTT. Amino acid sequence: CASGRDRAFF.

The chain has TRBV9 and TRBJ2-2, with D possibly TRBD2 on 6 matching bases. The CDR3 contains 14 residues. Looked up from germline, CDR1 is SGDLS and CDR2 is YYNGEE. V gave up 0 bases and J gave up 6 bases, with 9 bases separating them. CDR3 coding DNA: TGTGCCAGCAGCGTAGTAGGAGGGGCCGGGGAGCTGTTTTTT. Amino acids: CASSVVGGAGELFF.

This clone appeared a few times. The CDR3 DNA reads as TGCGCCAGCAGCTTGGCCAAGGACAGGGGTGTTTGGGACACTGAAGCTTTCTTT. This translates into CASSLAKDRGVWDTEAFF. The chain links TRBV5-1 to TRBJ1-1; 9 bases line up with TRBD1. J was trimmed by 3 bases and V by 0 bases; bases with no gene match: 12. Germline V gene sequence: CDR1 SGHRS, CDR2 YFSETQ. The CDR3 spans 18 residues.

The chain combines TRBV6-2 or TRBV6-3 with TRBJ1-2; perhaps TRBD1 as D (5 bases). The V and J ends lost 5 bases and 5 bases respectively, with 21 bases between them. The CDR3 is 16 residues long. Germline V lookup: CDR1 MNHEY, CDR2 SVGEGT. DNA of the CDR3: TGTGCCAGCAGTGCCGGGACTCTCACAAAGGGATATGGCTACACCTTC. Its protein product is CASSAGTLTKGYGYTF.

For the CDR3, the DNA is TGTGCCAGCAGCCAGACTAGCGGGGGGGCAGATACGCAGTATTTT. Residues: CASSQTSGGADTQYF. This chain links TRBV6-4 with TRBJ2-3; 14 bases are shared with TRBD2. The CDR3 is made up of 15 amino acids. CDR1 and CDR2 (germline): MRHNA, SNTAGT. V dropped 6 bases and J dropped 4; count of bases not matched to a gene: 3.

This CDR3 reads CASSVGPPGYEQYF. DNA for the CDR3: TGTGCCAGCAGCGTAGGACCCCCAGGCTACGAGCAGTACTTC. The J gene is TRBJ2-7, the V gene TRBV9; D call uncertain. V was pared by 0 bases and J by 3 bases, with 10 bases between. The germline CDR1 and CDR2 sequences are SGDLS and YYNGEE. This CDR3 has 14 amino acids.

The V gene is TRBV4-1, the J gene TRBJ1-2; D is undetermined. With 1 base removed from V and 5 bases from J, the gap between germline ends came to 8 bases. The CDR3 is 13 residues long. Germline CDR1 MGHRA, CDR2 YSYEKL. Written as DNA, the CDR3 is TGCGCCAGCAGCCAAGCTCGGTTTTATGGCTACACCTTC. As protein: CASSQARFYGYTF.

The chain recombines TRBV7-8 with TRBJ2-5; 8 bases agree with TRBD1. Germline values: CDR1 SGHVS, CDR2 FQNEAQ. The CDR3 is made up of 15 amino acids. The V segment lost 1 base and the J segment 3 bases; nucleotides outside the gene matches: 4. CDR3 in amino acids: CASSLDQGAEETQYF. CDR3 in DNA: TGTGCCAGCAGCTTAGATCAGGGGGCGGAAGAGACCCAGTACTTC.

The V gene is TRBV6-5, the J gene TRBJ2-5, with a tentative D call TRBD2 (6 bases). This CDR3 has 13 amino acids. V gave up 6 bases and J gave up 6 bases, with 14 bases separating them. CDR1 and CDR2 (germline): MNHEY, SVGAGI. CDR3 residues: CASSLGGLKTQYF. CDR3 sequence (DNA): TGTGCCAGCAGCCTGGGAGGCTTGAAGACCCAGTACTTC.

J is TRBJ2-3 and V is TRBV2; D gene unclear. The germline V gene encodes CDR1 SNHLY and CDR2 FYNNEI. The CDR3 is 13 residues long. V was trimmed by 4 bases and J by 3 bases, leaving 8 bases between them. CDR3 protein: CASSGGTTDTQYF. The CDR3 nucleotides read TGTGCCAGCAGTGGAGGAACTACAGATACGCAGTATTTT.

This chain links TRBV5-4 with TRBJ2-5; 7 positions agree with TRBD2. Germline V gene lookup returns CDR1 SGHNT and CDR2 YYREEE (reference sequence). V lost 4 bases, J lost 4 bases, and 4 bases stayed unmatched. CDR3 length equals 13 residues. The CDR3 nucleotides read TGTGCCAGCAGCAACTCGGGGGGAGAGACCCAGTACTTC. Its protein is CASSNSGGETQYF.

The chain links TRBV28 to TRBJ2-1, with D perhaps matching TRBD1 (6 bases). The V end was cut by 7 bases, the J end by 5 bases, with 12 bases between. CDR3 size: 13 residues. Germline values: CDR1 MDHEN, CDR2 SYDVKM. CDR3 amino acids: CASIRQVDNEQFF. The CDR3 DNA reads as TGTGCCAGCATACGACAGGTAGACAATGAGCAGTTCTTC.

This clone was seen once. V is TRBV19 and J is TRBJ2-7; a weak D match, TRBD1 (5 bases). The germline CDR1 and CDR2 sequences are LNHDA and SQIVND (reference sequence). The CDR3 sequence is 13 residues long. V lost 6 bases and J 2 bases, leaving 11 bases between the germline ends. The CDR3 DNA follows: TGTGCCAGTAGCCAGGGTTGGACCTACGAGCAGTACTTC. Translating gives CASSQGWTYEQYF.

The V and J genes are TRBV5-4 and TRBJ1-2, with 9 bases fitting TRBD1. Trimming removed 0 bases from V and 6 bases from J; junction bases left unmatched: 6. Germline loops: CDR1 SGHNT, CDR2 YYREEE (reference sequence). CDR3 length equals 15 residues. DNA of the CDR3: TGTGCCAGCAGCTTGGAGTTTGGGGACAGGGATGGCTACACCTTC. Amino acids: CASSLEFGDRDGYTF.

The chain uses TRBV2 and TRBJ1-5; 8 bases map to TRBD1. This CDR3 is 16 amino acids long. The germline gives CDR1 SNHLY, CDR2 FYNNEI. With 5 bases clipped from V and 5 bases from J, the junction kept 11 bases outside the gene matches. In DNA form, the CDR3 reads TGTGCCAGCAGTTCACCCGACAGGGGAATTGATCAGCCCCAGCATTTT. It specifies CASSSPDRGIDQPQHF. The full variable domain, in which reference TRBV2 and TRBJ1-5 provide the parts outside the CDR3, is EPEVTQTPSHQVTQMGQEVILRCVPISNHLYFYWYRQILGQKVEFLVSFYNNEISEKSEIFDDQFSVERPDGSNFTLKIRSTKLEDSAMYFCASSSPDRGIDQPQHFGDGTRLSIL.

This chain connects TRBV27 to TRBJ2-5; D is perhaps TRBD2 (5 bases). Trimming removed 7 bases at V and 9 bases at J, with 21 bases between. Per the germline V gene, CDR1 is MNHEY and CDR2 is SMNVEV (reference sequence). This CDR3 spans 14 amino acids. The CDR3 sequence is CASTRTGGLAAQYF. CDR3 nucleotide sequence: TGTGCCAGCACACGGACTGGCGGACTGGCGGCCCAGTACTTC.

This clone was observed a single time. The chain is built from TRBV11-3 and TRBJ2-1; perhaps TRBD2 as D (5 bases). The CDR3 extends over 12 amino acids. With 0 bases removed from V and 9 bases from J, the gap between germline ends came to 6 bases. The germline CDR1 and CDR2 sequences are SGHNT and YENEEA. CDR3: CASSLDRGEQFF. The DNA for the CDR3 is TGTGCCAGCAGCTTAGATCGGGGTGAGCAGTTCTTC.

V gene TRBV5-4 combines with J gene TRBJ2-7; possibly TRBD2 for D (5 bases). V lost 9 bases, J lost 1 base, and 11 bases lay in between. The germline gives CDR1 SGHNT, CDR2 YYREEE (reference sequence). This CDR3 comprises 12 residues. CDR3 bases: TGTGCCACAACAGAGGGTTCCTACGAGCAGTACTTC. Protein product: CATTEGSYEQYF. Complete variable domain (other parts from reference TRBV5-4 and TRBJ2-7): ETGVTQSPTHLIKTRGQQVTLRCSSQSGHNTVSWYQQALGQGPQFIFQYYREEENGRGNFPPRFSGLQFPNYSSELNVNALELDDSALYLCATTEGSYEQYFGPGTRLTVT.

The V gene is TRBV6-5, the J gene TRBJ2-7, with TRBD1 matching 8 bases. Trimming removed 2 bases from V and 7 bases from J; junction bases left unmatched: 7. Looked up from germline, CDR1 is MNHEY and CDR2 is SVGAGI. The CDR3 is made up of 14 amino acids. The CDR3 DNA reads as TGTGCCAGCAGTTACCTGCAGGGGGCGGGGGAGCAGTACTTC. It codes for CASSYLQGAGEQYF.

This chain links TRBV18 with TRBJ1-1, with TRBD1 as a possible D gene (6 bases). V lost 0 bases, J lost 0 bases, and 8 bases lay in between. This CDR3 spans 15 amino acids. The germline gives CDR1 KGHSH, CDR2 LQKENI. CDR3 region: CASSPPGTMNTEAFF. For the CDR3, the DNA is TGTGCCAGCTCACCACCCGGGACAATGAACACTGAAGCTTTCTTT. Full variable domain (rest looked up from reference TRBV18 and TRBJ1-1): NAGVMQNPRHLVRRRGQEARLRCSPMKGHSHVYWYRQLPEEGLKFMVYLQKENIIDESGMPKERFSAEFPKEGPSILRIQQVVRGDSAAYFCASSPPGTMNTEAFFGQGTRLTVV.

This chain joins TRBV29-1 and TRBJ2-1; 13 nucleotides match TRBD2. Trimming removed 3 bases from V and 2 bases from J; junction bases left unmatched: 4. This CDR3 has 16 residues. The germline gives CDR1 SQVTM, CDR2 ANQGSEA. The CDR3 DNA sequence: TGCAGCGTTGATTTCGGGACTAGCGGGACCTACAATGAGCAGTTCTTC. Its protein product is CSVDFGTSGTYNEQFF.

This rearrangement joins TRBV6-1 to TRBJ1-5; D unresolved. CDR3 size: 13 residues. V was trimmed by 2 bases and J by 9 bases, leaving 11 bases between them. The germline V gene has CDR1 MNHNS and CDR2 SASEGT. CDR3 sequence (DNA): TGTGCCAGCAGTGAACAGGTTTCGTGGCCCCAGCATTTT. The encoded protein is CASSEQVSWPQHF.

The rearrangement links TRBV28 to TRBJ2-1, with 8 bases identical to TRBD2. This CDR3 comprises 17 residues. J was trimmed by 7 bases and V by 6 bases; bases with no gene match: 17. Germline-derived CDR1 and CDR2 are MDHEN and SYDVKM. The CDR3 sequence: CASSLAGGEGPANEQFF. In DNA form, the CDR3 reads TGTGCCAGCAGCCTAGCCGGGGGGGAGGGCCCAGCAAATGAGCAGTTCTTC. Full variable domain (rest looked up from reference TRBV28 and TRBJ2-1): DVKVTQSSRYLVKRTGEKVFLECVQDMDHENMFWYRQDPGLGLRLIYFSYDVKMKEKGDIPEGYSVSREKKERFSLILESASTNQTSMYLCASSLAGGEGPANEQFFGPGTRLTVL.

The chain combines TRBV7-9 with TRBJ2-7; 7 positions agree with TRBD2. Germline V gene data show CDR1 as SEHNR and CDR2 as FQNEAQ (reference sequence). J was trimmed by 4 bases and V by 5 bases; bases with no gene match: 8. CDR3 length: 14 residues. The CDR3, as DNA: TGTGCCAGCAGCCCTATTGGGGGAGGGTACGAGCAGTACTTC. It codes for CASSPIGGGYEQYF.